This TCR beta chain appears in the sequencing data of a study of molecular identifiers for immune sequencing clone quantification. With 1 base clipped from V and 6 bases from J, the junction kept 5 bases outside the gene matches. CDR1 is SEHNR and CDR2 is FQNEAQ in the germline V gene (reference sequence). The CDR3 is made up of 16 amino acids. On this clonotype itself: The antigen is undetermined.

In TCRdb, the PCR reads were re-called with MiXCR into one record per CDR3 protein. The table includes hundreds of thousands of distinct CDR3 sequences, 20% detected once. General study points: In naive cells, clones above 20 RNA copies held under 1% of molecules, whereas in effector cells they held over 98%.

V usage is TRBV7-9 and J usage is TRBJ1-6; 8 bases align to TRBD1. This receptor was obtained from a human donor in good health. Some libraries in this study had Jurkat cell RNA spiked in. The sequenced sample consisted of naive CD8+ T cells from blood, with Jurkat cell RNA spiked in. Sample subset: FACS-sorted CD8+CD4-CCR7+CD45RA+ naive T cells. The CDR3 loop reads CASSLGDTGGNSPLHF. In nucleotides, the CDR3 is TGTGCCAGCAGCTTAGGAGATACAGGGGGTAATTCACCCCTCCACTTT.